Below, one T cell receptor (beta chain) is given with its context. No conserved phenylalanine or tryptophan is present at the end of the CDR3, so a read error is the likely explanation. The limits of the CDR3 on the DNA are not certain, so only TCRdb's listed CDR3 is given. These data are taken from a study of blood T cell repertoires in COVID-19. Whole-study context: From T cells, B-cell-depleted T cells, or PBMCs came the material, which was cDNA or gDNA.

From germline, CDR1 is GTSNPN and CDR2 SVGIG (reference sequence). The CDR3 has 9 amino acids, counting both end residues. Assay: immunoSEQ multiplex PCR; the TCRdb copy retains only in-frame clones and omits some. Of tens of thousands of clones listed, under 80% are singletons. Specimen: peripheral blood. J is TRBJ1-1 and V is TRBV30; the table names TRBD1, a call not compared with the DNA. The receptor was derived from a woman aged 80 or over with active or convalescent COVID-19. This CDR3 is CAWSPDRFS.